This is a list of T cell receptor beta chains from one sample in a study of T cells in Graves' hyperthyroidism and ophthalmopathy. MiXCR, run by TCRdb on the multiplex PCR reads, gives a single entry per CDR3 protein. This sample has about 620,000 distinct CDR3 sequences; about 16% occur once, and the top ten carry around 4%. Source material: blood. These TCRs come from a woman between 25 and 40 years old with Graves' hyperthyroidism. Both conserved end residues are part of each CDR3. The order of the fields is V gene, CDR3 protein.

>TRBV5-1
CASSLGAGRHEGFSNTEAFF
>TRBV11-2
CASSARTGNTEAFF
>TRBV3-1
CASSQGLAVYNEQFF
>TRBV5-1
CASSGTSGSSYNEQFF
>TRBV7-9
CASSPLRGYYGYTF
>TRBV5-4
CASSLDSKNTEAFF
>TRBV5-1
CASSLDGQYGYTF
>TRBV7-2
CASSAGGVAGANEQFF
>TRBV27
CASSPRTGLSGANVLTF
>TRBV27
CASSFEVSYEQYF
>TRBV7-2
CASSSYRTDTEAFF
>TRBV20-1
CSAKVTSGSSYEQYF
>TRBV27
CASSFETGTGAEKLFF
>TRBV27
CASSLIGQQETQYF